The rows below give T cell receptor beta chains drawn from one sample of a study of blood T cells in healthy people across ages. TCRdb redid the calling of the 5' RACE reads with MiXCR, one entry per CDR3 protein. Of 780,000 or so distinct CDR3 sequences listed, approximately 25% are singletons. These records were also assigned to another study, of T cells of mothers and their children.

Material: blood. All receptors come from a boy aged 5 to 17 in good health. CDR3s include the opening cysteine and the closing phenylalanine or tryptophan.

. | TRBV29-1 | CSAMLTGFEQYF
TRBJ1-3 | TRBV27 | CASCPLTPSSGNTIYF
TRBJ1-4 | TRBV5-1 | CASSFTSATNEKLFF
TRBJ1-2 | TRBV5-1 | CASSLDLGSGYTF
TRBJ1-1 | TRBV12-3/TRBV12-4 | CASSPWNTEAFF
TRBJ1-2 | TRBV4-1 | CASSQLNAGQDYGYTF
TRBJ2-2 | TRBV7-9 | CASSDRQGPGTGELFF
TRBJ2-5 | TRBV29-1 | CSVDRGSEEAQYF
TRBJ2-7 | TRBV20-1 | CSARDSGRAGYEQYF
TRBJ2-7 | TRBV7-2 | CASSPMGGVLYEQHF
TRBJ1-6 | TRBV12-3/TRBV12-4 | CASTKGGGSSSPLHF
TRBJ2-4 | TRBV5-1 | CASSLSMGDRERSKNIQYF
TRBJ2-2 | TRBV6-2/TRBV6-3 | CASSYGAVGELFF
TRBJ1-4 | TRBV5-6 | CASSLRALPTNEKLFF
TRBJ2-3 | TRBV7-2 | CASSSGIGRLTDTQYF
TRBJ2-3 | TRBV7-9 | CASSLVGADRDSTDTQYF
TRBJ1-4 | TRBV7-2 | CASSPSWTGEKLFF
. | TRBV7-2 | CASSPSGGKDEQYF
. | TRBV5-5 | CASSLEPNEQFF
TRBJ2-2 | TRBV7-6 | CASSLVTGNTGELFF
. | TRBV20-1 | CSAREDQETQYF
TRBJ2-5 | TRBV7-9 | CASSPSGAETQYF